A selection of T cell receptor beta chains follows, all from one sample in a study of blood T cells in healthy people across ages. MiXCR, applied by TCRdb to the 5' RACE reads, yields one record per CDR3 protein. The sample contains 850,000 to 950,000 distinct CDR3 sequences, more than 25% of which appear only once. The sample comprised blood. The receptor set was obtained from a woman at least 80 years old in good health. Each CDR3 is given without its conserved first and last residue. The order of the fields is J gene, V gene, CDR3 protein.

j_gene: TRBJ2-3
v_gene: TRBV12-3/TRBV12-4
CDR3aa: ASSFGRLSTDVQY

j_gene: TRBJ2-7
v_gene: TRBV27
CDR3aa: ASSPRSWASYEQY

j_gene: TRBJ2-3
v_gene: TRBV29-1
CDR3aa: SVFTELDTQY

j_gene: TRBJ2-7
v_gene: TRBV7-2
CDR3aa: ASSLGQNPSYEQY

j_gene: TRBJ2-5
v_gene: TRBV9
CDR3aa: ASSPLVGTQY

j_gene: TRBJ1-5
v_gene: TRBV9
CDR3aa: ASSFDRGDQPQH

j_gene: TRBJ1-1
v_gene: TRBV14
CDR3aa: ACSQEQKLITEAF

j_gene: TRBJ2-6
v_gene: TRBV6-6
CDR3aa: ASSYVGTIDPGANVLT

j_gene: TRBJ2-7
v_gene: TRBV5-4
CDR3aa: ASSLVTGTSYEQY

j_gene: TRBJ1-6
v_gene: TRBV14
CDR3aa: ASSRDRVYNSPLH

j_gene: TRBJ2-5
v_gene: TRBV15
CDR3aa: ATSRGTGGGGTQY

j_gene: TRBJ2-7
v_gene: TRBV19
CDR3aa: ASSRRFGSSYEQY

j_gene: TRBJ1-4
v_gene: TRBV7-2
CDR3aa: ASSPGSRNEKLF

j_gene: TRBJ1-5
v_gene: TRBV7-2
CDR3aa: AIRGQAYSNQPQH